This TCR beta chain was identified during a study of blood T cell repertoires in COVID-19. Participants were aged about 18 to 100 years, lived in 24 US areas, and enrolled virtually. Germline loops: CDR1 MNHEY, CDR2 SVGAGI. This CDR3 comprises 13 residues. V lost 10 bases and J lost 3, with 15 bases in between. Assay: immunoSEQ multiplex PCR; the TCRdb copy retains only in-frame clones and omits some. Of 180,000 or so clones listed, 70% to 90% are singletons. The chain has TRBV6-5 and TRBJ1-1; no definite D call. Source material: PBMCs or T cells enriched from blood (not recorded which). The receptor comes from a woman aged 45-65 years who had recovered from COVID-19. CDR3 sequence reads: CATGRGGHTEAFF. In DNA form, the CDR3 reads TGTGCCACCGGCCGGGGAGGGCACACTGAAGCTTTCTTT.